This TCR beta chain stems from a study of monozygotic twins with inflammatory bowel disease. Looked up from germline, CDR1 is SNHLY and CDR2 is FYNNEI. The CDR3 extends over 15 amino acids. Notes on the study in general: Against healthy co-twins, IBD patients had lower TCRbeta diversity (measured by inverse Simpson). There were differing immunosuppressive treatments, which may have added variability to patient repertoires.

Researchers used template switching to add UMIs featuring a 6-nucleotide sample barcode. TCRdb reanalyzed the 5' RACE reads, giving one entry per CDR3 protein sequence and no DNA. The table lists approximately 400,000 distinct CDR3 sequences. Notes on this clonotype: Its antigen is unknown.

No sorting of T cells preceded isolation of total RNA from whole blood. Input material: blood. This clonotype originated in a human donor with ulcerative colitis or Crohn's disease, or a healthy co-twin of an affected twin (not recorded which). The chain employs TRBV2 and TRBJ1-6; no DNA is available, so the TRBD1 call from TCRdb remains unchecked. The CDR3 loop is CASSERGQGNSPLHF.